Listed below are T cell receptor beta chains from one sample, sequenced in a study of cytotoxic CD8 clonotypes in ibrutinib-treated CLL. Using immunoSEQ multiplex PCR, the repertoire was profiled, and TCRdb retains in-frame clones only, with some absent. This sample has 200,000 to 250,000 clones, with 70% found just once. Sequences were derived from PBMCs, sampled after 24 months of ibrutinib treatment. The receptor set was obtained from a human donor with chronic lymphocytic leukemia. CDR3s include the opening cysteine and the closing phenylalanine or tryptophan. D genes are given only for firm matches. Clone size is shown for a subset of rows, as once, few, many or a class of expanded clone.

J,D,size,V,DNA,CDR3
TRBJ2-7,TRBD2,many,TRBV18,TGTGCCAGCTCACTGTCCGGGACTAGGAATTCCGAGCAGTACTTC,CASSLSGTRNSEQYF
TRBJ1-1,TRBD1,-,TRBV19,TGTGCCAGTAGACCTTTGGCAGGGGGGTCTAACACTGAAGCTTTCTTT,CASRPLAGGSNTEAFF
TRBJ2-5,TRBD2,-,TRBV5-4,TGTGCCAGCAGCTTGTCTAGCGGGAGAGAAGAGACCCAGTACTTC,CASSLSSGREETQYF
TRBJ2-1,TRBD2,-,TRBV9,TGTGCCAGCAGCGTAGAAAATCGGGACTACTACAATGAGCAGTTCTTC,CASSVENRDYYNEQFF
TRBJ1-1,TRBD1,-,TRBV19,TGTGCCAGTAGTCCCCTACCCGGACAGGGCTGGTACACTGAAGCTTTCTTT,CASSPLPGQGWYTEAFF
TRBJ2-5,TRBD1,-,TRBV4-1,TGCGCCAGCAGCCCACAGGGGGGCGGGATAGAGACCCAGTACTTC,CASSPQGGGIETQYF
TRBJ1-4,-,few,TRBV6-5,TGTGCCAGCAGTACCACAGGTCGTGAAAAACTGTTTTTT,CASSTTGREKLFF
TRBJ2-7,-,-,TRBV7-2,TGTGCCAGCAGTCCGACGGGGCACGAGCAGTACTTC,CASSPTGHEQYF
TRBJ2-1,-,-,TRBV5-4,TGTGCCAGCAGCTTGACCGGCAGCTACAATGAGCAGTTCTTC,CASSLTGSYNEQFF
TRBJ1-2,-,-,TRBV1,TGCACCAGCAGCCAAGAGGGGGACATCCTGAACCGGTATGGCTACACCTTC,CTSSQEGDILNRYGYTF
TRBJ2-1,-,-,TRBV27,TGTGCCAGCAGTCGTGATCTTCGTGGGAGCTCCTACAATGAGCAGTTCTTC,CASSRDLRGSSYNEQFF
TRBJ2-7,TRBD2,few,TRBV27,TGTGCCAGCAGTCTAAGGAGCGGACTAGCGGGAGACTACGAGCAGTACTTC,CASSLRSGLAGDYEQYF
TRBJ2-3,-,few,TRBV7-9,TGTGCCAGCAGCTTAGCAAGCCCAGATACGCAGTATTTT,CASSLASPDTQYF
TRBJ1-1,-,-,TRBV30,TGTGCCTGGAGTTGGGGCGGGCCCGAAGCTTTCTTT,CAWSWGGPEAFF
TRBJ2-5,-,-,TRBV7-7,TGTGCTAGCAGCAGGGTGCAGGGTACGGAGACCCAGTACTTC,CASSRVQGTETQYF
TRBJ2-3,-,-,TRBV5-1,TGCGCCAGCACCACCGACGTCACAGATACGCAGTATTTT,CASTTDVTDTQYF
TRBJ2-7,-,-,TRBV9,TGTGCCAGCAGCCCTAGATCGGCCCTTTCACCTTCCGAGCAGTACTTC,CASSPRSALSPSEQYF
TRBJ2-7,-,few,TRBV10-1,TGCGCCAGCAGTGCGACAGGACCGACCTACGAGCAGTACTTC,CASSATGPTYEQYF
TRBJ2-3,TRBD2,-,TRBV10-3,TGTGCCATCTCCACTAGCGGGAGACGAGTGGTGACAGATACGCAGTATTTT,CAISTSGRRVVTDTQYF
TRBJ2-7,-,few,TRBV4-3,TGCGCCAGCAGCCAAGATGGAGGTCCCTACGAGCAGTACTTC,CASSQDGGPYEQYF
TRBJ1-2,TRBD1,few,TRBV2,TGTGCCAGCGGGACAGGGAACTATGGCTACACCTTC,CASGTGNYGYTF
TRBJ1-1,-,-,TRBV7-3,TGTGCCAGCAGCAAGGACGGAGCTTCCTTAGAAGCTTTCTTT,CASSKDGASLEAFF
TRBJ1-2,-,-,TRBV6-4,TGTGCCAGCAGCCCAGACAGCAACTATGGCTACACCTTC,CASSPDSNYGYTF
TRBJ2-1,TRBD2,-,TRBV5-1,TGCGCCAGCAGGCTAGCGGGGGATTACAATGAGCAGTTCTTC,CASRLAGDYNEQFF
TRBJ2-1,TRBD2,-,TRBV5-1,TGCGCCAGTTGGGGACTAGTAGAGGATGAGCAGTTCTTC,CASWGLVEDEQFF
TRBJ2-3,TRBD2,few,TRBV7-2,TGTGCCAGCAGCTCAAATCCACGGGGGGGAGATACGCAGTATTTT,CASSSNPRGGDTQYF
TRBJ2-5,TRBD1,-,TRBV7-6,TGTGCCAGCAGCCCAGGACAGGGGGAGACCCAGTACTTC,CASSPGQGETQYF
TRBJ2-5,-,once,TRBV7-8,TGTGCCAGCAGCACGAAAGAGACCCAGTACTTC,CASSTKETQYF
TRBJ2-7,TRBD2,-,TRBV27,TGTGCCAGCAGGGGGAGCGGGAAAACCTACGAGCAGTACTTC,CASRGSGKTYEQYF
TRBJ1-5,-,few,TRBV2,TGTGCCAGCAGGGGAGGTAGGAGCAATCAGCCCCAGCATTTT,CASRGGRSNQPQHF
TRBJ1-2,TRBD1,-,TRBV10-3,TGTGCCATCAGTGAGTCGGGACAGGGTCTGCAAGGCTACACCTTC,CAISESGQGLQGYTF
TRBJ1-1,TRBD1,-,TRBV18,TGTGCCAGCTCACCCCGAACCTCAGGGGGCGGCACTGAAGCTTTCTTT,CASSPRTSGGGTEAFF
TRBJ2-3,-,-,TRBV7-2,TGTGCCAGCAGCCTTACTGCAGATACGCAGTATTTT,CASSLTADTQYF
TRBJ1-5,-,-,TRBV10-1,TGCGCCAGCAGTGAAAATCGGGATCAGCCCCAGCATTTT,CASSENRDQPQHF
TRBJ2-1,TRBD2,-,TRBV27,TGTGCCAGCCAGGGGTATGCCGGGACTAGCCGATACAATGAGCAGTTCTTC,CASQGYAGTSRYNEQFF
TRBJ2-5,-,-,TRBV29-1,TGCAGCGTGACAGTAGGGACAAAAAAAGAGACCCAGTACTTC,CSVTVGTKKETQYF